This T cell receptor beta chain was obtained from a study of T-cell reconstitution after alpha-beta-depleted transplantation in children. This clonotype was counted only a few times. V lost 3 bases to trimming and J lost 5 bases, with 14 bases between them. The length of the CDR3 is 15 residues. Preparation of the TCRbeta library was carried out with unique molecular identifiers. TCRdb ran MiXCR on the PCR reads and lists one entry per CDR3 protein. The data hold some 400,000 distinct CDR3 sequences, with about a fifth observed a single time. The chain joins TRBV12-3 or TRBV12-4 to TRBJ1-5, with D maybe TRBD1 (5 bases). The source of this sequence is a human donor who donated a stem cell graft to a child with acute myeloid leukemia. Sequenced here: PBMCs from the stem cell graft donor, sampled from the stem cell graft. CDR3 bases: TGTGCCAGCAGTTTGGCCAGGGCGGTCGATCAGCCCCAGCATTTT. Its translation: CASSLARAVDQPQHF.